These T cell receptor beta chains were read from a single sample in a study of beta chain features in type 1 diabetes. Clones were read by immunoSEQ multiplex PCR, and TCRdb kept only the in-frame ones, dropping some. Of about 250,000 clones listed, over 12% were seen once; the top ten hold 0.026%. Sequencing was performed on naive CD4+ T cells from blood. These receptor sequences come from a woman aged 40 to 49 in good health. Both conserved end residues are part of each CDR3. A D gene is named only where the DNA matches it firmly. The listing skips clone size in some rows; elsewhere it reads once, few, many or a size class.

>TRBJ2-3|12|-|TRBV7-2|-
TGTGCCAGCAGCTTATACGGAGATACGCAGTATTTT
CASSLYGDTQYF
>TRBJ2-5|15|TRBD1|TRBV29-1|-
TGCAGCGTTAATTCACCACAGGGGAGAGGAGAGACCCAGTACTTC
CSVNSPQGRGETQYF
>TRBJ2-7|11|-|TRBV14|-
TGTGCCAGCAGTCATTCATCCGAGCAGTACTTC
CASSHSSEQYF
>TRBJ2-1|16|TRBD1|TRBV7-2|few
TGTGCCAGCAACCCCTTGGGACAGTACTCCTACAATGAGCAGTTCTTC
CASNPLGQYSYNEQFF
>TRBJ2-4|17|TRBD2|TRBV28|few
TGTGCCAGCAGTTTGGTAGCGGGGGGCCTAGCCAAAAACATTCAGTACTTC
CASSLVAGGLAKNIQYF
>TRBJ2-7|13|-|TRBV5-5|few
TGTGCCAGCATGCAAAGGATCGGGGACGAGCAGTACTTC
CASMQRIGDEQYF
>TRBJ2-2|16|-|TRBV5-1|-
TGCGCCAGCAGCTTGAGCCGGCTAGCGTCTCGGGGGGAGCTGTTTTTT
CASSLSRLASRGELFF
>TRBJ2-5|15|TRBD2|TRBV19|-
TGTGCCAGTAGTCCCCTAGCGGGGAGTACGTTGACCCAGTACTTC
CASSPLAGSTLTQYF
>TRBJ1-1|13|TRBD1|TRBV19|-
TGTGCCAGTAGTGTACAGGGGGCGATTGAAGCTTTCTTT
CASSVQGAIEAFF
>TRBJ2-7|14|TRBD1|TRBV5-1|-
TGCGCCAGCAGCCTTGGACAGGGGCCGTACGAGCAGTACTTC
CASSLGQGPYEQYF
>TRBJ1-5|14|TRBD1|TRBV5-1|-
TGCGCCAGCAGCTGGGGACAGGAAAATCAGCCCCAGCATTTT
CASSWGQENQPQHF
>TRBJ1-1|16|TRBD1|TRBV11-2|-
TGTGCCAGCAGCTTAGGACAGGGTCTCCATCTAGGGGAAGCTTTCTTT
CASSLGQGLHLGEAFF
>TRBJ1-2|16|-|TRBV27|-
TGTGCCAGCAGTTTCGGGGTCCGAGACTCCAACTATGGCTACACCTTC
CASSFGVRDSNYGYTF
>TRBJ2-7|15|TRBD1|TRBV5-1|-
TGCGCCAGCAGCGGGGGACAGGGTTACTCCTACGAGCAGTACTTC
CASSGGQGYSYEQYF
>TRBJ1-6|13|-|TRBV6-6|few
TGTGCCAGCAGTTACGCAGGAAATTCACCCCTCCACTTT
CASSYAGNSPLHF
>TRBJ2-6|14|-|TRBV10-3|few
TGTGCCACCCTAAGCACCTCTGGGGCCAACGTCCTGACTTTC
CATLSTSGANVLTF
>TRBJ2-1|16|TRBD2|TRBV19|-
TGTGCCAGTAGTTCCAGACTAGCGGGGACAGGCAATGAGCAGTTCTTC
CASSSRLAGTGNEQFF
>TRBJ1-3|16|-|TRBV23-1|-
TGCGCCAATACAAAAAACAGGGCCCCATGTGGAAACACCATATATTTT
CANTKNRAPCGNTIYF
>TRBJ2-3|16|TRBD2|TRBV18|-
TGTGCCAGCTCACCACTGCGGGGGGGCGGCACAGATACGCAGTATTTT
CASSPLRGGGTDTQYF
>TRBJ2-1|14|-|TRBV19|few
TGTGCCAGTAGTATAGTAGGACTTAACAATGAGCAGTTCTTC
CASSIVGLNNEQFF
>TRBJ2-3|14|-|TRBV5-1|few
TGCGCCAGCAGCTTGAAGGGGATTACAGATACGCAGTATTTT
CASSLKGITDTQYF
>TRBJ2-2|14|-|TRBV5-1|few
TGCGCCAGCAGCCCCGGCGGGTACACCGGGGAGCTGTTTTTT
CASSPGGYTGELFF
>TRBJ2-7|15|TRBD1|TRBV7-2|few
TGTGCCAGCAGCTTAGCTGTAGGACAGGGGTTCGAGCAGTACTTC
CASSLAVGQGFEQYF
>TRBJ2-3|17|TRBD2|TRBV4-2|few
TGTGCCAGCAGCCTACAAGCAGACGGGGGGGCTAGAGATACGCAGTATTTT
CASSLQADGGARDTQYF
>TRBJ2-5|13|TRBD2|TRBV29-1|many
TGCAGCGTTGGACTAGCGCTCAAAGAGACCCAGTACTTC
CSVGLALKETQYF
>TRBJ2-7|15|TRBD1|TRBV19|few
TGTGCCAGTAGTATGCGAGAGACAGGGGGCGGTGAGCAGTACTTC
CASSMRETGGGEQYF
>TRBJ2-1|15|TRBD2|TRBV18|-
TGTGCCAGCTCACCAATGACTAGCGGGGGTAATGAGCAGTTCTTC
CASSPMTSGGNEQFF
>TRBJ2-5|17|TRBD2|TRBV7-9|-
TGTGCCAGCAGCATGACTAGCGGGGGCTATAGGCAAGAGACCCAGTACTTC
CASSMTSGGYRQETQYF
>TRBJ2-6|17|-|TRBV5-4|-
TGTGCCAGCAGCTCGCCAACAAGTTTCTCTGGGGCCAACGTCCTGACTTTC
CASSSPTSFSGANVLTF
>TRBJ2-7|15|TRBD1|TRBV7-8|few
TGTGCCAGCAGCTTAGTGTTGCAGGGGGCAGGAGAGCAGTACTTC
CASSLVLQGAGEQYF
>TRBJ1-6|15|-|TRBV5-1|few
TGCGCCAGCAGCTTGCAACGGGAGTCTGGTTCACCCCTCCACTTT
CASSLQRESGSPLHF
>TRBJ2-7|13|-|TRBV6-6|few
TGTGCCAGCAGTTCCAGGGTACTCTACGAGCAGTACTTC
CASSSRVLYEQYF
>TRBJ1-6|12|-|TRBV2|few
TGTGCCAGCAGCGAGACAGTTTCACCCCTCCACTTT
CASSETVSPLHF
>TRBJ1-1|15|TRBD1|TRBV28|few
TGTGCCAGCAGAATATTGGACAGGCCGAACACTGAAGCTTTCTTT
CASRILDRPNTEAFF
>TRBJ2-7|15|-|TRBV19|-
TGTGCCAGTAGTATATCGCAGGGTATTTACTACGAGCAGTACTTC
CASSISQGIYYEQYF
>TRBJ2-3|14|TRBD1|TRBV6-1|few
TGTGCCAGCACGAGACAGGGAAGCACAGATACGCAGTATTTT
CASTRQGSTDTQYF
>TRBJ2-7|16|TRBD2|TRBV14|-
TGTGCCAGCAGCCAAGTCCGGGGACTAGCCGTCTACGAGCAGTACTTC
CASSQVRGLAVYEQYF
>TRBJ1-6|12|-|TRBV11-2|-
TGTGCCAGCAGCTTTGGGGGCTCACCCCTCCACTTT
CASSFGGSPLHF
>TRBJ2-6|16|TRBD1|TRBV6-5|-
TGTGCCAGCAGTTACCCGACAGGGGCTGGGGCCAACGTCCTGACTTTC
CASSYPTGAGANVLTF